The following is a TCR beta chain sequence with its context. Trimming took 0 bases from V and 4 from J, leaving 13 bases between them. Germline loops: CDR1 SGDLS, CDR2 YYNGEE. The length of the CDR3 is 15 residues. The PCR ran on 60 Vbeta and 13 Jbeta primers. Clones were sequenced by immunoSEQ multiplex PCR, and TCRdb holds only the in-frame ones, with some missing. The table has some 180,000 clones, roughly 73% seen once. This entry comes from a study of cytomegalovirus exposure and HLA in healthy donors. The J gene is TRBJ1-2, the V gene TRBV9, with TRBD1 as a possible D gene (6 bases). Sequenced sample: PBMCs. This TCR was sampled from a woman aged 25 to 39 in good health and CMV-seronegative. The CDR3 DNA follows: TGTGCCAGCAGCGTAGCCGTGGGGGCCCCCTATGGCTACACCTTC. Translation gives CASSVAVGAPYGYTF.